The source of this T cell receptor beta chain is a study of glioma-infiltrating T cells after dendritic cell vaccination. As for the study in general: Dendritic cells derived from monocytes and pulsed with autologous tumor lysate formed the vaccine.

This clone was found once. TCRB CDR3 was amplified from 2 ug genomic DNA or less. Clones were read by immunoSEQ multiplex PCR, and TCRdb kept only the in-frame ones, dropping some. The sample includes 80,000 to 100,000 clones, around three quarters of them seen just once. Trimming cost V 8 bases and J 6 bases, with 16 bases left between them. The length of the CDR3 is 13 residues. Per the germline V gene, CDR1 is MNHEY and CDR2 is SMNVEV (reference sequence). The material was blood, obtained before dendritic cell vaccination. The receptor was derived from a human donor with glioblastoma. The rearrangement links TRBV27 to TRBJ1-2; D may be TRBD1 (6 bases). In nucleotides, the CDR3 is TGTGCCAGCGGAAAACAGGGAGTCAATGGCTACACCTTC. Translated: CASGKQGVNGYTF.